This TCR beta chain originates from a study of regulatory T cells in long-lasting Graves disease. Broader study findings: New patients shared around 920 public clonotypes, fewer than the 2,500 to 3,500 shared by persistent patients.

Time point in this sample: newly diagnosed GD, antithyroid drugs for less than 3 months. The TCR library was made from RNA extracted from PBMCs. To make TCR beta libraries, researchers used iRepertoire HTBI primers and Arm-PCR of CDR3 regions. TCRdb used MiXCR to reprocess the multiplex PCR reads, holding one entry per CDR3 protein. The sample has a few hundred thousand distinct CDR3 sequences, over 15% seen once. The V gene lost 8 bases and the J gene lost 4 bases, with 14 bases spanning the gap. Germline V gene sequence: CDR1 KGHSH, CDR2 LQKENI. The CDR3 sequence is 14 residues long. This clonotype was seen ten or more times. What it recognizes is unknown. This sample also belongs to another study, concerning T cells in Graves' hyperthyroidism and ophthalmopathy. That study reports: Uncontrolled infection, other autoimmune disease, pregnancy and lactation each barred patients from inclusion. In the first-round RT-PCR of the TCR CDR3, the HTBI primer set was used. It was a median around 6 months before onset that the model predicted ophthalmopathy.

Sequenced material: peripheral blood mononuclear cells (PBMCs), taken at new diagnosis, from a patient treated with antithyroid drugs. This chain uses TRBV18 with TRBJ1-4; the D gene is possibly TRBD1 (5 bases). This receptor was taken from a man in his forties with Graves disease. The CDR3 protein is CASSPGTGNEKLFF. The CDR3 DNA follows: TGTGCCAGCAGCCCCGGGACGGGTAATGAAAAACTGTTTTTT.